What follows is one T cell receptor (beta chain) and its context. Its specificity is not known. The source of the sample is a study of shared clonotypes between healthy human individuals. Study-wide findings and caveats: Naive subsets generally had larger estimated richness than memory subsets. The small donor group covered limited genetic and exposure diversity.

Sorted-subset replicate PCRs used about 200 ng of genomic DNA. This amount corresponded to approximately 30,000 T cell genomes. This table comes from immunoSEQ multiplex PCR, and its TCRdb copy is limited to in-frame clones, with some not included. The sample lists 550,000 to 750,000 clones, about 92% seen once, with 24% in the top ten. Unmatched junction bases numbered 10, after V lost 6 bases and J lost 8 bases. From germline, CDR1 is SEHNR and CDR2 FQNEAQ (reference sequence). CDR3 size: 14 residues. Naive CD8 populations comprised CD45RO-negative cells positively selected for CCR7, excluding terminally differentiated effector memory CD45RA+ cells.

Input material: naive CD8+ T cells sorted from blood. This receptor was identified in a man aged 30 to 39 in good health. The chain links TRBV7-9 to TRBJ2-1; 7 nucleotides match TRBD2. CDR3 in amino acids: CASSRVAGEHEQFF. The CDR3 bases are TGTGCCAGCAGTCGGGTGGCGGGAGAGCATGAGCAGTTCTTC.